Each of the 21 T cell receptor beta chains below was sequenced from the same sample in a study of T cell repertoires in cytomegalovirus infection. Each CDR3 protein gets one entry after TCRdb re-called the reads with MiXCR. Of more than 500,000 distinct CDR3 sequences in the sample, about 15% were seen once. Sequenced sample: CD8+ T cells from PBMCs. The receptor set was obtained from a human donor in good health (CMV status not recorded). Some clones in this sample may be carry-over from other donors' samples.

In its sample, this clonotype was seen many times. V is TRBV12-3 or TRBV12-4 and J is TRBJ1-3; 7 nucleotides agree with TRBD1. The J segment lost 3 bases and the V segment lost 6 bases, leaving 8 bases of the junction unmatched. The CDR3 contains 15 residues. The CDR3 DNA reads TGTGCCAGCAGCAATGGGGACAGTGTTGGAAACACCATATATTTT. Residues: CASSNGDSVGNTIYF.

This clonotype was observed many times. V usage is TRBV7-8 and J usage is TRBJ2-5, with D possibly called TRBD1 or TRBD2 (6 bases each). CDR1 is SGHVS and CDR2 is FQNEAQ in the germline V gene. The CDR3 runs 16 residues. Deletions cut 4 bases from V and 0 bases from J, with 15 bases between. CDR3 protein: CASSSGGTPYQETQYF. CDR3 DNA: TGTGCCAGCAGCTCTGGCGGGACACCGTACCAAGAGACCCAGTACTTC.

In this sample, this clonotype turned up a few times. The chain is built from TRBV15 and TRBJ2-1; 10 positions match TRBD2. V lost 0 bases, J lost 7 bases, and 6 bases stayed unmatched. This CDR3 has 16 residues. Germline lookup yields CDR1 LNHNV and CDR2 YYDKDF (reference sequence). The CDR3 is CATSRDLASGRNEQFF. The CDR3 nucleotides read TGTGCCACCAGCAGAGATCTGGCTAGCGGGAGAAATGAGCAGTTCTTC.

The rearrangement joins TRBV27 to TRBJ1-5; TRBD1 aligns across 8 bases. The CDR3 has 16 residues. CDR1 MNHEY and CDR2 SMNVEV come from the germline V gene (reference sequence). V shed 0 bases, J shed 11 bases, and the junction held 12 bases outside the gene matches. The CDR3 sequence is CASSLSGRGLKWSQHF. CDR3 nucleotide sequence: TGTGCCAGCAGTTTATCGGGCAGGGGGCTCAAATGGTCCCAGCATTTT.

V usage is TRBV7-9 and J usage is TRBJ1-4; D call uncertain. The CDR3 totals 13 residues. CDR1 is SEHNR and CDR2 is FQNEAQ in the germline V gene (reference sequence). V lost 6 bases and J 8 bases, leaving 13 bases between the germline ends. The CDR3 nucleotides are TGTGCCAGCAGATCCTCTCTGGAGGAAAAACTGTTTTTT. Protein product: CASRSSLEEKLFF.

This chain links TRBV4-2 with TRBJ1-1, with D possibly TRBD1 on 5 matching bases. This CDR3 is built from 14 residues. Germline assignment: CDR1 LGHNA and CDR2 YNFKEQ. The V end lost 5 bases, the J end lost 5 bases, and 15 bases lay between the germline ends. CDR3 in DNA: TGTGCCAGCAGCGGGGGGAACGGGGGGACTGAAGCTTTCTTT. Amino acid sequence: CASSGGNGGTEAFF.

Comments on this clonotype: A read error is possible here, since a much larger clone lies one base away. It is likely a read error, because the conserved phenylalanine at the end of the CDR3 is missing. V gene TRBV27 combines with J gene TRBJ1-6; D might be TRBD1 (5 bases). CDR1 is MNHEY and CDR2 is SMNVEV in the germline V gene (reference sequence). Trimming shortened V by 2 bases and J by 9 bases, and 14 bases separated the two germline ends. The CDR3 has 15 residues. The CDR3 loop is CASSLRGRSTSPLHS. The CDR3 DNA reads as TGTGCCAGCAGTTTACGGGGGAGAAGTACTTCACCCCTCCACTCT.

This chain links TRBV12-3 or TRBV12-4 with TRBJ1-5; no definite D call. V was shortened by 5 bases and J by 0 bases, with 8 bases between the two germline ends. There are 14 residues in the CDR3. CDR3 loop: CASSRQDSNQPQHF. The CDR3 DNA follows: TGTGCCAGCAGTCGTCAGGATAGCAATCAGCCCCAGCATTTT.

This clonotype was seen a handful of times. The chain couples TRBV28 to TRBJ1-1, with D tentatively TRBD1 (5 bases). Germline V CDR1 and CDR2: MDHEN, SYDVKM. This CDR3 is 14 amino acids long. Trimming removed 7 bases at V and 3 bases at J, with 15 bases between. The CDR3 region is CASTLGGADTEAFF. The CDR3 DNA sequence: TGTGCCAGCACCCTCGGAGGGGCAGACACTGAAGCTTTCTTT.

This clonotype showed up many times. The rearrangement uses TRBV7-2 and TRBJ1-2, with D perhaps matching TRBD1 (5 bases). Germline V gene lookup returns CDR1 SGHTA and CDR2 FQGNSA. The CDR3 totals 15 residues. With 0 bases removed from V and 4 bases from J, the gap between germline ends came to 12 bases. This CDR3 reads CASSLAQWDGYGYTF. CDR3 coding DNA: TGTGCCAGCAGCTTAGCGCAGTGGGACGGCTATGGCTACACCTTC.

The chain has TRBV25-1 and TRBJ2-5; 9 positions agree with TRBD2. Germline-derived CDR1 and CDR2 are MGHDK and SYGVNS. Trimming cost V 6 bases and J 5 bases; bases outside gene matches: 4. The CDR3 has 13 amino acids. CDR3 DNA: TGTGCCAGCAGAATAGCGGGGGAGGAGACCCAGTACTTC. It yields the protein CASRIAGEETQYF.

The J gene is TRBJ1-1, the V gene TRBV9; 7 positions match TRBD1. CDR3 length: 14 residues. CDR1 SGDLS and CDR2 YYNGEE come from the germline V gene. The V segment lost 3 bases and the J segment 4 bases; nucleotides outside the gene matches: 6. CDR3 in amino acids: CASSEGGDGTEAFF. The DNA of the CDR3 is TGTGCCAGCAGCGAAGGGGGCGATGGCACTGAAGCTTTCTTT. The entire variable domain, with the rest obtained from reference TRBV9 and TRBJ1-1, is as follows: DSGVTQTPKHLITATGQRVTLRCSPRSGDLSVYWYQQSLDQGLQFLIQYYNGEERAKGNILERFSAQQFPDLHSELNLSSLELGDSALYFCASSEGGDGTEAFFGQGTRLTVV.

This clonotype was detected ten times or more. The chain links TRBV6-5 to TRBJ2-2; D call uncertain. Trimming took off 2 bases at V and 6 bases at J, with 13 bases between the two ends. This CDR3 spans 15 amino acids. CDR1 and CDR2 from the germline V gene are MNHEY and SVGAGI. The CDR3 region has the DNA TGTGCCAGCAGTTACCAATTATCAGTCGCCGGGGAGCTGTTTTTT. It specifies CASSYQLSVAGELFF.

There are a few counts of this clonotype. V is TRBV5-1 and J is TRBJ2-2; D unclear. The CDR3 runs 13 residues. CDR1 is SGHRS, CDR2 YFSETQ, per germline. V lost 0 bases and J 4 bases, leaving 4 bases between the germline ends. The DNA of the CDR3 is TGCGCCAGCAGCTTGGAAGCCACCGGGGAGCTGTTTTTT. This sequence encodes CASSLEATGELFF. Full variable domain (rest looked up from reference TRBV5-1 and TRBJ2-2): KAGVTQTPRYLIKTRGQQVTLSCSPISGHRSVSWYQQTPGQGLQFLFEYFSETQRNKGNFPGRFSGRQFSNSRSEMNVSTLELGDSALYLCASSLEATGELFFGEGSRLTVL.

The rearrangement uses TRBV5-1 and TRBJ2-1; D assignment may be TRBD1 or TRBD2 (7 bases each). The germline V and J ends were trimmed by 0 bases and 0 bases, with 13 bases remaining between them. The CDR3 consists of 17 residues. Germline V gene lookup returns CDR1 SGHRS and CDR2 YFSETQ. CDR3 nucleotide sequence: TGCGCCAGCAGCTTGGTCCAGGGGGGGAGCTCCTACAATGAGCAGTTCTTC. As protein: CASSLVQGGSSYNEQFF.

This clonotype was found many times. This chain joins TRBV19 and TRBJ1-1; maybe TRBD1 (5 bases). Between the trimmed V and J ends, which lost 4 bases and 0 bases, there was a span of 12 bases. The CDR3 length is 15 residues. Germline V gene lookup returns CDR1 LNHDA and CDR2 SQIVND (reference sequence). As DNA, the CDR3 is TGTGCCAGTAGTACCATCAGGGATCTGAACACTGAAGCTTTCTTT. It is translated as CASSTIRDLNTEAFF.

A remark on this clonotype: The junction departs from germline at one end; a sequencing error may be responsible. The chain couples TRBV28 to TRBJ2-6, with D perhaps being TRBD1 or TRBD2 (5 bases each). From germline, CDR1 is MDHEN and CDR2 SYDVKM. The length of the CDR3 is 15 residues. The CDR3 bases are TGTGCCAGCACCGGGGCCCAGGCTGGGGCCAACGTTCTGGCTTTC. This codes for CASTGAQAGANVLAF. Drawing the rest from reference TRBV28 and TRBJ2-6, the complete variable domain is DVKVTQSSRYLVKRTGEKVFLECVQDMDHENMFWYRQDPGLGLRLIYFSYDVKMKEKGDIPEGYSVSREKKERFSLILESASTNQTSMYLCASTGAQAGANVLAFGAGSRLTVL.

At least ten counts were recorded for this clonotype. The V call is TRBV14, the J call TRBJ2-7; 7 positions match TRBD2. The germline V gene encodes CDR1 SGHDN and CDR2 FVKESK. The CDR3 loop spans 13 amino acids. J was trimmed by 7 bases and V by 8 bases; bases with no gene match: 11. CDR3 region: CASRPGRATEQYF. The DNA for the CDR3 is TGTGCCAGCCGCCCAGGGAGGGCTACAGAGCAGTACTTC.

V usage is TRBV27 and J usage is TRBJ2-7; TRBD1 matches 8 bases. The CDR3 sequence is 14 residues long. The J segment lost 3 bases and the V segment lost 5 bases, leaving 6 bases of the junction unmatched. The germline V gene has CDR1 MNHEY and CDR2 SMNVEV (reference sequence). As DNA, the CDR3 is TGTGCCAGCAGTACATTGGACAGGGTCTACGAGCAGTACTTC. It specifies CASSTLDRVYEQYF.

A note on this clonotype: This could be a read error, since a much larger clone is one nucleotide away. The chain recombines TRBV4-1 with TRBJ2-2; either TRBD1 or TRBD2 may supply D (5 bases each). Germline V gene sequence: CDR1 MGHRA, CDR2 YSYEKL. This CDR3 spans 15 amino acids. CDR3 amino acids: CASRAGTLNTGVLFF. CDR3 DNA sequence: TGTGCCAGCAGGGCCGGAACCCTGAACACCGGGGTGCTGTTTTTT.

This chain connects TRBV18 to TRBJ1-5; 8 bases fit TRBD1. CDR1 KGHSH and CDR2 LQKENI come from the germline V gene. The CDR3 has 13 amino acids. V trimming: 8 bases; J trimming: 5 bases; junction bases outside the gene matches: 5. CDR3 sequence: CASMDREHQPQHF. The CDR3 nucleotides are TGTGCCAGCATGGACAGGGAGCATCAGCCCCAGCATTTT.